The sequence of this T cell receptor beta chain was determined in a study of T cell changes during pregnancy in multiple sclerosis. Clones were read by immunoSEQ multiplex PCR, and TCRdb kept only the in-frame ones, dropping some. The sample has tens of thousands of clones, approximately 89% seen once. With 4 bases removed from V and 5 bases from J, the gap between germline ends came to 12 bases. The germline CDR1 and CDR2 sequences are SGHNT and YENEEA. The CDR3 has 13 amino acids. V usage is TRBV11-3 and J usage is TRBJ2-7; D call uncertain. The receptor was derived from a female donor with multiple sclerosis, enrolled in a pregnancy study. The starting material was CD8+ T cells from peripheral blood mononuclear cells, obtained in the second trimester of pregnancy. For the CDR3, the DNA is TGTGCCAGCAGCTCCGGAGTAGGTGACGAGCAGTACTTC. Its protein is CASSSGVGDEQYF.